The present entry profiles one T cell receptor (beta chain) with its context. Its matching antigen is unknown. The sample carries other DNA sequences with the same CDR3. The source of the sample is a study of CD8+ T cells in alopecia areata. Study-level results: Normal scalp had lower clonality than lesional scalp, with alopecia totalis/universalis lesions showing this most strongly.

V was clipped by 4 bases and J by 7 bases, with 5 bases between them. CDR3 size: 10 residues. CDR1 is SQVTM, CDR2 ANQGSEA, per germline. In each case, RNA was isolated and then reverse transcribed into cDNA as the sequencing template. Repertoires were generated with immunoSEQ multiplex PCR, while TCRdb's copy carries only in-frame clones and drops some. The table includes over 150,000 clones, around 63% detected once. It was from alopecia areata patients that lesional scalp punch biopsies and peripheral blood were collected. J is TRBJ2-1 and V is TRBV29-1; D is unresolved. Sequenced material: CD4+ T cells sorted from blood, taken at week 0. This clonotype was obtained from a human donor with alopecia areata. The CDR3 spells CSVGGNEQFF. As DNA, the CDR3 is TGCAGCGTTGGTGGGAATGAGCAGTTCTTC.